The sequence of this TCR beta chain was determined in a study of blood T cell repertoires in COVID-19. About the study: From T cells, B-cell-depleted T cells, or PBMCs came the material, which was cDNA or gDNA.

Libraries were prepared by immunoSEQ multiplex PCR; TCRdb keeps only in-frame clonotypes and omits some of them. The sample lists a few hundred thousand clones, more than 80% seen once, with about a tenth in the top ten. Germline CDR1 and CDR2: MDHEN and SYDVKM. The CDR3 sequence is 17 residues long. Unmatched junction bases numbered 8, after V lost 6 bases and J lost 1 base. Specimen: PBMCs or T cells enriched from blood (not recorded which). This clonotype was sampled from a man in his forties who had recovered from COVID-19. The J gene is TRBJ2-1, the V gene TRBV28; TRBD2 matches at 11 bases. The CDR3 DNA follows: TGTGCCAGCAGCTCCGGGACTAGCGGAAAGTCCTACAATGAGCAGTTCTTC. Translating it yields CASSSGTSGKSYNEQFF.